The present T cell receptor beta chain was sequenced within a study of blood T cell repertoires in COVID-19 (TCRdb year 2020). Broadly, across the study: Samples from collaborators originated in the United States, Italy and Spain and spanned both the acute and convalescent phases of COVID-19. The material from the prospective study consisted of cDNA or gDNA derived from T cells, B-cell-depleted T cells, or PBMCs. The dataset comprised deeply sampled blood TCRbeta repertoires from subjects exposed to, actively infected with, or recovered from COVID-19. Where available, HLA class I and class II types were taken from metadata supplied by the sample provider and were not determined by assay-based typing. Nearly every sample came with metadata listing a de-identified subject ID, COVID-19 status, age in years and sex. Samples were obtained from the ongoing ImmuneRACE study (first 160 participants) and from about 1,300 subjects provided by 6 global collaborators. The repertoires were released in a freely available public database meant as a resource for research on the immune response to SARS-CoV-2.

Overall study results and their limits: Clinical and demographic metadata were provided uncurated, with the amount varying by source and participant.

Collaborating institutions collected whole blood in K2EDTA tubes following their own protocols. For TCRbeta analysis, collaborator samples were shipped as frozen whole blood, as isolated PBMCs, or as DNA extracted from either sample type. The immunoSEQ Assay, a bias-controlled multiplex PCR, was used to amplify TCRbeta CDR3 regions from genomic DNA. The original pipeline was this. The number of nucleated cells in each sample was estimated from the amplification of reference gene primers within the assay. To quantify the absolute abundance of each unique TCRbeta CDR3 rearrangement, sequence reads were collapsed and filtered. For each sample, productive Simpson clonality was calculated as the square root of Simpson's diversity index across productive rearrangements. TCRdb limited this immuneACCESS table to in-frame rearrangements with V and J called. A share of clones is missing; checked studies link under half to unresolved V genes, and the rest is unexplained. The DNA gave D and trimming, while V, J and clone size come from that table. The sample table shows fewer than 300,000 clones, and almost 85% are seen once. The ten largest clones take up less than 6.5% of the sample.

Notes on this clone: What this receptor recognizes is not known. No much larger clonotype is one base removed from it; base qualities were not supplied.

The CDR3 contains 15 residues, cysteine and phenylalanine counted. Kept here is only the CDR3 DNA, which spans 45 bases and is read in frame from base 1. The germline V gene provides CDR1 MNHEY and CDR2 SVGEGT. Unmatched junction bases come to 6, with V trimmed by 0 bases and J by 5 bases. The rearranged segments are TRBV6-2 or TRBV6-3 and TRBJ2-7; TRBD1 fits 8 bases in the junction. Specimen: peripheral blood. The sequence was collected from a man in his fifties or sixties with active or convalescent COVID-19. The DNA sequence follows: TGTGCCAGCAGTTACTCCGGACCGACAGGGGACGAGCAGTACTTC. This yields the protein CASSYSGPTGDEQYF.